This TCR beta chain is from a study of cytomegalovirus exposure and HLA in healthy donors. The study ran its PCR with 60 Vbeta and 13 Jbeta primers. TCRdb's copy holds only in-frame clones and misses some; the assay was immunoSEQ multiplex PCR. Here the sample spans roughly 180,000 clones, 84% being singletons. Germline V gene lookup returns CDR1 LNHDA and CDR2 SQIVND (reference sequence). V dropped 5 bases and J dropped 0; count of bases not matched to a gene: 3. The CDR3 totals 14 residues. This clone was seen only a few times. The TCR comes from a man aged 18 to 30 in good health and CMV-seronegative. Sequences were obtained from PBMCs. The chain joins TRBV19 to TRBJ1-1, with 7 positions matching TRBD1. CDR3 nucleotide sequence: TGTGCCAGTAGTCAAGACAGGGTGAACACTGAAGCTTTCTTT. Translating gives CASSQDRVNTEAFF.